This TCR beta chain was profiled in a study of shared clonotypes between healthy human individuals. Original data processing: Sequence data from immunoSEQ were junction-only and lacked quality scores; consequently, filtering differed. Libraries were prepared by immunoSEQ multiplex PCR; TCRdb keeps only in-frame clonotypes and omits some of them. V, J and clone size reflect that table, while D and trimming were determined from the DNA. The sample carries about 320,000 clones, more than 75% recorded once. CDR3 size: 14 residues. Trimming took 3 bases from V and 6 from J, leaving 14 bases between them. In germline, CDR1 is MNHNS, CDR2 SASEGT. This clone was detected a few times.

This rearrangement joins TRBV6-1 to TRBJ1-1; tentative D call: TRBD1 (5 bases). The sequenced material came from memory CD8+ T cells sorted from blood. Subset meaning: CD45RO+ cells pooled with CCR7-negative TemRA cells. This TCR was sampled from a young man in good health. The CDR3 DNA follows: TGTGCCAGCAGTGAGAGGGGCCCCGTCTCTGAAGCTTTCTTT. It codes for CASSERGPVSEAFF.